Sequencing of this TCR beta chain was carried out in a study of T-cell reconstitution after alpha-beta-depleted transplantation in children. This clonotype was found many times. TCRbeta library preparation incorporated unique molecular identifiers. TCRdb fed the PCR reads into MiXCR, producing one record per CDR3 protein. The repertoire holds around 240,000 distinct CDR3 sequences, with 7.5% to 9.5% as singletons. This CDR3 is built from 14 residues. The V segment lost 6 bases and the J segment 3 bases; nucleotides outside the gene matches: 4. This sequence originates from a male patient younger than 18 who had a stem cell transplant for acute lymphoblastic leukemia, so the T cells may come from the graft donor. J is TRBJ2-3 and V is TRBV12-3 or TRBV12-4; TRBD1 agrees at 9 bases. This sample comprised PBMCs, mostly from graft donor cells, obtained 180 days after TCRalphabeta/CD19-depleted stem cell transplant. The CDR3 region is CASSPTGGTDTQYF. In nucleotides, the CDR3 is TGTGCCAGCAGCCCGACAGGGGGGACAGATACGCAGTATTTT.